These 21 T cell receptor beta chains were all obtained from the same sample, sequenced in a study of graft-versus-host responses after intestinal transplantation. Lymphocytes (intraepithelial and lamina propria) were released by processing the graft tissue. Clones were sequenced by immunoSEQ multiplex PCR, and TCRdb holds only the in-frame ones, with some missing. The table records about 8,000 clones, 55% to 75% of them present only once. Sequencing used ileum tissue, obtained less than 470 days after transplant. All receptors derive from a human patient who received an intestinal transplant, so some T cells may come from the graft donor.

This rearrangement joins TRBV19 to TRBJ2-5; D is ambiguous. In germline, CDR1 is LNHDA, CDR2 SQIVND (reference sequence). The CDR3 runs 14 residues. V gave up 10 bases and J gave up 5 bases, with 20 bases separating them. The CDR3 sequence is CATRGSPSRETQYF. In nucleotides, the CDR3 is TGTGCCACTAGAGGCAGCCCCAGTAGGGAGACCCAGTACTTC.

The genes are TRBV9 and TRBJ1-2, with TRBD1 matching over 9 bases. This CDR3 has 16 amino acids. V lost 4 bases to trimming and J lost 5 bases; unmatched junction nucleotides: 12. Per the germline V gene, CDR1 is SGDLS and CDR2 is YYNGEE. The DNA for the CDR3 is TGTGCCAGCAGCCCCCGACAGGGGGGGAGTGTATATGGCTACACCTTC. Its protein is CASSPRQGGSVYGYTF.

The chain carries TRBV10-3 and TRBJ1-2; TRBD1 agrees at 9 bases. CDR1 ENHRY and CDR2 SYGVKD come from the germline V gene. V shed 6 bases, J shed 2 bases, and the junction held 1 base outside the gene matches. This CDR3 contains 13 residues. The CDR3 nucleotides read TGTGCCATCAGCGGACAGGGGAACTATGGCTACACCTTC. Translation: CAISGQGNYGYTF.

The V gene is TRBV11-1, the J gene TRBJ2-5; 9 positions match TRBD2. J lost 4 bases, V lost 5 bases, and 11 bases had no gene match. Germline CDR1 SGHAT, CDR2 FQDESV (reference sequence). The CDR3 length is 16 residues. CDR3: CASSPRSGGFIETQYF. The CDR3 nucleotides read TGTGCCAGCAGCCCCCGTAGCGGGGGATTCATAGAGACCCAGTACTTC. The full variable domain, rest sourced from reference TRBV11-1 and TRBJ2-5, is EAEVAQSPRYKITEKSQAVAFWCDPISGHATLYWYRQILGQGPELLVQFQDESVVDDSQLPKDRFSAERLKGVDSTLKIQPAELGDSAMYLCASSPRSGGFIETQYFGPGTRLLVL.

The V and J genes are TRBV16 and TRBJ1-2; D not certain. The CDR3 is 14 amino acids. Trimming pared 1 base from V and 11 bases from J, leaving 17 bases between. Germline V gene sequence: CDR1 KGHSY, CDR2 FQNENV. Here the CDR3 DNA reads TGTGCCAGCAGCCAATATATAGGGCAGTTCGAATACACCTTC. Translation gives CASSQYIGQFEYTF. The variable domain in full, with the rest retrieved from reference TRBV16 and TRBJ1-2, is GEEVAQTPKHLVRGEGQKAKLYCAPIKGHSYVFWYQQVLKNEFKFLISFQNENVFDETGMPKERFSAKCLPNSPCSLEIQATKLEDSAVYFCASSQYIGQFEYTFGSGTRLTVV.

In its sample, this clone was seen a few times. The chain employs TRBV6-6 and TRBJ1-2, with D maybe TRBD1 (5 bases). CDR1 and CDR2 from the germline V gene are MNHNY and SVGAGI (reference sequence). V lost 7 bases and J 2 bases, leaving 11 bases between the germline ends. The length of the CDR3 is 13 residues. CDR3 nucleotide sequence: TGTGCCAGCAACATAGGGGTAAACTATGGCTACACCTTC. Its translation: CASNIGVNYGYTF.

The chain is built from TRBV4-2 and TRBJ2-2; 11 bases match TRBD2. The germline gives CDR1 LGHNA, CDR2 YNFKEQ. CDR3 length: 18 amino acids. Trimming at V came to 1 base and at J to 4 bases, leaving 8 bases not matched to a gene. The CDR3 loop is CASSQVFPGTSGTGELFF. For the CDR3, the DNA is TGTGCCAGCAGCCAAGTTTTTCCCGGGACTAGCGGCACCGGGGAGCTGTTTTTT.

The chain has TRBV6-4 and TRBJ1-1; D gene unclear. The length of the CDR3 is 14 residues. Trimming pared 5 bases from V and 4 bases from J, leaving 14 bases between. The germline CDR1 and CDR2 sequences are MRHNA and SNTAGT. DNA of the CDR3: TGTGCCAGCAGTCTGGACCCTGGGGTCACTGAAGCTTTCTTT. This codes for CASSLDPGVTEAFF.

The rearrangement uses TRBV9 and TRBJ1-2; possibly TRBD1 for D (6 bases). Per germline, CDR1 SGDLS and CDR2 YYNGEE. V was pared by 3 bases and J by 7 bases, with 28 bases between. The CDR3 sequence is 18 residues long. The CDR3 DNA is TGTGCCAGCAGCGGAGGACCCACGACAGAGGGGGGTATAGGTGGCTACACCTTC. Its translation is CASSGGPTTEGGIGGYTF. Drawing the rest from reference TRBV9 and TRBJ1-2, the complete variable domain is DSGVTQTPKHLITATGQRVTLRCSPRSGDLSVYWYQQSLDQGLQFLIQYYNGEERAKGNILERFSAQQFPDLHSELNLSSLELGDSALYFCASSGGPTTEGGIGGYTFGSGTRLTVV.

This chain uses TRBV7-8 with TRBJ2-7; 8 nucleotides agree with TRBD1. Germline-derived CDR1 and CDR2 are SGHVS and FQNEAQ. There are 13 residues in the CDR3. V lost 3 bases, J lost 7 bases, and 5 bases stayed unmatched. The CDR3 coding sequence is TGTGCCAGCAGCTTCGACAGGGGTGGGGAGCAGTACGTC. As protein: CASSFDRGGEQYV.

V is TRBV6-1 and J is TRBJ1-3, with 9 bases aligning to TRBD1. Germline trimming cut 6 bases from V and 6 bases from J; bases unmatched to any gene: 6. This CDR3 has 14 residues. Per germline, CDR1 MNHNS and CDR2 SASEGT. The CDR3 spells CASRRGQGENTIYF. The CDR3 region has the DNA TGTGCCAGCAGAAGGGGACAGGGAGAAAACACCATATATTTT.

This clone came up a few times. V and J are TRBV10-2 and TRBJ1-1, with a weak D call TRBD1 (6 bases). The V end was cut by 3 bases, the J end by 1 base, with 12 bases between. The CDR3 is made up of 15 amino acids. In germline, CDR1 is WSHSY, CDR2 SAAADI. CDR3 in DNA: TGCGCCAGCAGTGATCCGGGGGCAAGGAACACTGAAGCTTTCTTT. Amino acids: CASSDPGARNTEAFF.

V usage is TRBV4-3 and J usage is TRBJ2-5; TRBD2 agrees at 11 bases. V shed 4 bases, J shed 5 bases, and the junction held 3 bases outside the gene matches. The CDR3 is 14 residues long. Germline V gives CDR1 LGHNA, CDR2 YSLEER. CDR3 in DNA: TGCGCCAGCAGCCGAGGACTAGCGGGTGAGACCCAGTACTTC. The encoded protein is CASSRGLAGETQYF.

The CDR3 DNA is TGTGCCAGTAGTATGACCAGGTTGAGCTCCTACAATGAGCAGTTCTTC. Protein sequence: CASSMTRLSSYNEQFF. The chain combines TRBV19 with TRBJ2-1; D ambiguous. Germline CDR1 LNHDA, CDR2 SQIVND (reference sequence). Trimming took off 3 bases at V and 0 bases at J, with 12 bases between the two ends. The CDR3 consists of 16 residues.

This clone was observed a handful of times. The J gene is TRBJ2-7, the V gene TRBV4-1, with TRBD1 identical over 7 bases. V was pared by 4 bases and J by 2 bases, with 2 bases of the junction left unmatched. This CDR3 is built from 13 residues. Germline loops: CDR1 MGHRA, CDR2 YSYEKL. Written as DNA, the CDR3 is TGCGCCAGCAGCCCCCAGGGGGCCTACGAGCAGTACTTC. It is translated as CASSPQGAYEQYF.

The chain links TRBV6-5 to TRBJ2-5; TRBD2 matches at 11 bases. V shed 4 bases and J 5 bases; nucleotides not matched to a gene: 9. CDR1 and CDR2 from the germline V gene are MNHEY and SVGAGI. The CDR3 has 16 amino acids. Written as DNA, the CDR3 is TGTGCCAGCAGTTCCCCTAGACTAGCGGGGTTGGAGACCCAGTACTTC. This encodes CASSSPRLAGLETQYF.

CDR3 sequence: CAIMKDRGRGTEAFF. CDR3 in DNA: TGTGCCATCATGAAGGACAGGGGGCGGGGGACTGAAGCTTTCTTT. J is TRBJ1-1 and V is TRBV10-3; TRBD1 aligns across 11 bases. The CDR3 is made up of 15 amino acids. Germline trimming cut 7 bases from V and 5 bases from J; bases unmatched to any gene: 9. Germline V gene data show CDR1 as ENHRY and CDR2 as SYGVKD.

This clone was observed a few times. V and J are TRBV10-3 and TRBJ2-7; D is perhaps TRBD2 (5 bases). Germline values: CDR1 ENHRY, CDR2 SYGVKD. The CDR3 sequence is 14 residues long. The V gene lost 0 bases and the J gene lost 3 bases, with 9 bases spanning the gap. The chain's CDR3 is CAISESEVSYEQYV. The CDR3, as DNA: TGTGCCATCAGTGAGTCGGAGGTTAGCTACGAGCAGTACGTC.

In its sample, this clone was seen once. This chain connects TRBV6-5 to TRBJ1-4; D may be TRBD1 (6 bases). V gave up 4 bases and J gave up 1 base, with 7 bases separating them. The CDR3 has 14 amino acids. The V gene's germline CDR1 is MNHEY and CDR2 SVGAGI. This CDR3 is CASSFRGTNEKLFF. For the CDR3, the DNA is TGTGCCAGCAGTTTCAGGGGAACTAATGAAAAACTGTTTTTT.

In its sample, this clone was seen a few times. The rearrangement uses TRBV5-5 and TRBJ2-2; TRBD1 matches 8 bases. The ends lost 1 base at V and 4 bases at J; junction bases unmatched: 3. CDR1 and CDR2 from the germline V gene are SGHKS and YYEKEE (reference sequence). CDR3 length: 15 residues. The CDR3 bases are TGTGCCAGCAGCTTGTTCCAGGGGGCCACCGGGGAGCTGTTTTTT. Its translation: CASSLFQGATGELFF.

The chain links TRBV7-2 to TRBJ2-5; TRBD2 aligns across 7 bases. The junction had 8 bases not matched to a gene; V was cut back by 2 bases and J by 2 bases. CDR1 is SGHTA and CDR2 is FQGNSA in the germline V gene. This CDR3 region has 16 residues. This CDR3 is CASSLSILAVQETQYF. In DNA form, the CDR3 reads TGTGCCAGCAGCTTATCGATTCTAGCGGTGCAAGAGACCCAGTACTTC.